Listed below are T cell receptor beta chains from one sample, sequenced in a study of T-cell reconstitution after alpha-beta-depleted transplantation in children. TCRdb fed the PCR reads into MiXCR, producing one record per CDR3 protein. The sample shows about 610,000 distinct CDR3 sequences, about a quarter of them seen only once. Sequences were derived from PBMCs, sampled before TCRalphabeta/CD19-depleted stem cell transplant. The receptors come from a boy in the first two years of life with Wiskott-Aldrich syndrome, due to receive a stem cell transplant. Both conserved end residues are part of each CDR3. Not every row has a clone size; where given, it reads once, few, many or a size class.

V gene: TRBV9; J gene: TRBJ2-1; clone size: NA; CDR3 protein: CASTSDPHYNEQFF
V gene: TRBV2; J gene: TRBJ2-2; clone size: NA; CDR3 protein: CASSAQRRGTGELFF
V gene: TRBV6-2/TRBV6-3; J gene: TRBJ2-1; clone size: few; CDR3 protein: CASRRGRMSYNEQFF
V gene: TRBV28; J gene: TRBJ1-5; clone size: NA; CDR3 protein: CASNTINGTWGNQPQHF
V gene: TRBV12-3/TRBV12-4; J gene: TRBJ2-1; clone size: few; CDR3 protein: CASTPRGSGDEQFF
V gene: TRBV24-1; J gene: TRBJ1-1; clone size: NA; CDR3 protein: CATSQEFWGTEAFF
V gene: TRBV3-1; J gene: TRBJ2-1; clone size: NA; CDR3 protein: CASSLKPDGYNEQFF
V gene: TRBV4-2; J gene: TRBJ1-2; clone size: NA; CDR3 protein: CASSQETTGYGYTF
V gene: TRBV20-1; J gene: TRBJ2-5; clone size: NA; CDR3 protein: CSAIASGSLETQYF
V gene: TRBV27; J gene: TRBJ2-7; clone size: NA; CDR3 protein: CASSFFTGTGIHEQYF
V gene: TRBV20-1; J gene: TRBJ1-1; clone size: few; CDR3 protein: CSASRDTMNTEAFF
V gene: TRBV5-1; J gene: TRBJ2-7; clone size: NA; CDR3 protein: CASSLALGGAYEQYF
V gene: TRBV20-1; J gene: TRBJ2-7; clone size: NA; CDR3 protein: CSAKGQGRVYEQYF
V gene: TRBV19; J gene: TRBJ2-2; clone size: NA; CDR3 protein: CASSITGGDTGELFF
V gene: TRBV9; J gene: TRBJ2-1; clone size: NA; CDR3 protein: CASSVRQTNEQFF
V gene: TRBV7-2; J gene: TRBJ1-5; clone size: few; CDR3 protein: CASSHRGQQPQHF
V gene: TRBV7-6; J gene: TRBJ2-1; clone size: few; CDR3 protein: CASSLGASGIHNEQFF
V gene: TRBV18; J gene: TRBJ2-5; clone size: few; CDR3 protein: CASSPLAGDSETQYF
V gene: TRBV4-1; J gene: TRBJ1-3; clone size: few; CDR3 protein: CASSQDAFRNTIYF
V gene: TRBV10-3; J gene: TRBJ2-1; clone size: few; CDR3 protein: CAISESAVNNPYNEQFF
V gene: TRBV15; J gene: TRBJ2-2; clone size: NA; CDR3 protein: CATSSRLWPGELFF
V gene: TRBV20-1; J gene: TRBJ2-7; clone size: many; CDR3 protein: CSAPRGGAGYEQYF
V gene: TRBV2; J gene: TRBJ2-7; clone size: NA; CDR3 protein: CASSLPGQGSSYEQYF
V gene: TRBV7-6; J gene: TRBJ2-1; clone size: NA; CDR3 protein: CASSLEDETRSEQFF
V gene: TRBV27; J gene: TRBJ2-7; clone size: NA; CDR3 protein: CASSLSVGGSYEQYF
V gene: TRBV7-9; J gene: TRBJ2-1; clone size: NA; CDR3 protein: CASSFRSRQDNEQFF